This TCR beta chain is from a study of CD8 T cells in ankylosing spondylitis. A few counts support this clonotype. No antigen is known for it. The V gene lost 6 bases and the J gene lost 2 bases, with 14 bases spanning the gap. The CDR3 runs to 14 residues. Germline V gene data show CDR1 as MNHEY and CDR2 as SMNVEV (reference sequence). Study-level points and caveats: Certain motif variants had earlier been reported in reactive arthritis synovial fluid and blood. Researchers reportedly found disease-linked clones significantly enriched in matched ankylosing spondylitis synovial fluid. Researchers report that disease-linked clones proved CD8+ and relatively rare in peripheral blood.

Generation of TCR beta libraries employed quantitative 5'-RACE incorporating molecular barcodes. Each CDR3 protein gets one entry after TCRdb re-called the 5' RACE reads with MiXCR. The table shows approximately 290,000 distinct CDR3 sequences, with around 21% occurring only once. The receptor was derived from a female donor with ankylosing spondylitis or in good health (not recorded which). The material sequenced was blood, either unsorted or a sorted T cell fraction (not recorded which). The V call is TRBV27, the J call TRBJ2-7; D is possibly TRBD2 (6 bases). The CDR3 DNA sequence: TGTGCCAGCAGATTCCTACTAGCCCCCTACGAGCAGTACTTC. It yields the protein CASRFLLAPYEQYF.